This TCR beta chain was captured by sequencing in a study of cytotoxic CD8 clonotypes in ibrutinib-treated CLL. The overall study: The average sample held roughly 240,000 productive templates and 85,000 to 100,000 productive rearrangements.

Study outcomes and limitations: Patients showed higher baseline clonality than age-matched healthy donors, and it tracked circulating CD8+ T-cell counts.

The CDR3 has 12 residues. Germline CDR1 reads SGHNT; CDR2 reads YYREEE (reference sequence). The V and J ends lost 4 bases and 10 bases respectively, with 12 bases between them. Points on this clone: Its specificity is not known.

This table comes from immunoSEQ multiplex PCR, and its TCRdb copy is limited to in-frame clones, with some not included. The sample lists over 200,000 clones; more than 65% were seen once. This sequence originates from a human donor with chronic lymphocytic leukemia. Sequenced here: PBMCs, sampled after 12 months of ibrutinib treatment. The chain combines TRBV5-4 with TRBJ2-1; D is unclear. The CDR3 DNA follows: TGTGCCAGCAGCGGCAATCCGACAGAGCAGTTCTTC. Amino acid sequence: CASSGNPTEQFF.